Presented here are 22 T cell receptor beta chains from one specimen sequenced in a study of identical twins. A single record per CDR3 protein comes from TCRdb applying MiXCR to the 5' RACE reads. The sample lists 540,000 or so distinct CDR3 sequences, around 22% occurring once. These data were also reused for a study on yellow fever vaccine responses in identical twins.

Specimen: CD4+ T cells sorted from blood. The receptors here all came from a woman younger than 30 in good health.

This clonotype was counted a few times. J is TRBJ2-5 and V is TRBV27; D might be TRBD1 or TRBD2, each matching 6 bases. V shed 2 bases and J shed 6 bases, with 10 bases lying between them. The CDR3 contains 13 residues. Germline CDR1 is MNHEY and CDR2 is SMNVEV (reference sequence). The CDR3 loop reads CASSLRGEKTQYF. As DNA, the CDR3 is TGTGCCAGCAGTTTAAGGGGGGAAAAGACCCAGTACTTC.

The chain combines TRBV5-6 with TRBJ2-5; D gene ambiguous. CDR1 and CDR2 (germline): SGHDT, YYEEEE. CDR3 length: 16 residues. V lost 1 base to trimming and J lost 5 bases, with 18 bases between them. CDR3 sequence reads: CASSLRRTPPRETQYF. CDR3 nucleotides: TGTGCCAGCAGCTTGAGACGGACGCCACCTCGGGAGACCCAGTACTTC.

The genes are TRBV27 and TRBJ2-7, with 8 bases fitting TRBD2. The CDR3 is 14 amino acids. Germline CDR1 MNHEY, CDR2 SMNVEV (reference sequence). Losses at the gene ends were 4 bases for V and 2 bases for J; bases not matched to a gene: 4. The CDR3 nucleotides read TGTGCCAGCAGTTCAGCGGGAGAGGCCTACGAGCAGTACTTC. Its translation: CASSSAGEAYEQYF.

This clonotype was observed a handful of times. The chain uses TRBV24-1 and TRBJ2-1; 7 positions match TRBD2. CDR1 and CDR2 (germline): KGHDR, SFDVKD. The CDR3 is 13 residues long. V lost 10 bases, J lost 1 base, and 3 bases stayed unmatched. The CDR3, as DNA: TGTGCCACGGGAGGGGCTTCCTACAATGAGCAGTTCTTC. Protein: CATGGASYNEQFF.

As DNA, the CDR3 is TGTGCCAGCAGCGTAGTGGCGGGGGGGCTCTCCAATGAGCAGTTCTTC. It codes for CASSVVAGGLSNEQFF. The rearrangement uses TRBV9 and TRBJ2-1, with 9 bases matching TRBD2. Trimming cost V 0 bases and J 6 bases; bases outside gene matches: 7. The CDR3 totals 16 residues. CDR1 is SGDLS and CDR2 is YYNGEE in the germline V gene.

This clonotype was seen a few times. This chain's CDR3 is CSARRVAGAGNTIYF. The CDR3 nucleotides read TGCAGTGCACGACGGGTGGCAGGGGCGGGAAACACCATATATTTT. This chain links TRBV20-1 with TRBJ1-3, with TRBD1 as a possible D gene (6 bases). CDR1 and CDR2 (germline): DFQATT, SNEGSKA (reference sequence). The V gene lost 6 bases and the J gene lost 4 bases, with 19 bases spanning the gap. The CDR3 is 15 amino acids.

The chain joins TRBV12-3 or TRBV12-4 to TRBJ2-4; weak D call: TRBD2 (6 bases). This CDR3 is 15 amino acids long. Trimming shortened V by 3 bases and J by 0 bases, and 9 bases separated the two germline ends. CDR3 loop: CASSFGGLAKNIQYF. CDR3 DNA sequence: TGTGCCAGCAGTTTCGGGGGACTAGCCAAAAACATTCAGTACTTC.

In DNA form, the CDR3 reads TGCAGTGCTAGGCATAGCGGGGGCACCGGGGAGCTGTTTTTT. It is translated as CSARHSGGTGELFF. This chain joins TRBV20-1 and TRBJ2-2; 9 bases match TRBD2. This CDR3 spans 14 amino acids. Germline CDR1 and CDR2: DFQATT and SNEGSKA (reference sequence). V shed 3 bases and J 4 bases; nucleotides not matched to a gene: 3.

This clonotype was detected only a few times. The chain's CDR3 is CASKWQTTGELFF. In DNA, the CDR3 is TGTGCCAGCAAATGGCAGACCACCGGGGAGCTGTTTTTT. The genes are TRBV9 and TRBJ2-2; D gene uncertain. This CDR3 has 13 residues. The ends were cut back, 6 bases at V and 4 bases at J, with 10 bases in the middle. Germline V gene sequence: CDR1 SGDLS, CDR2 YYNGEE.

The V gene is TRBV5-1, the J gene TRBJ2-2; TRBD1 aligns across 7 bases. This CDR3 has 17 residues. The ends lost 4 bases at V and 2 bases at J; junction bases unmatched: 11. Per the germline V gene, CDR1 is SGHRS and CDR2 is YFSETQ. The CDR3 DNA sequence: TGCGCCAGCAGCCTCCGAACAGGGGTGACCAACACCGGGGAGCTGTTTTTT. Protein product: CASSLRTGVTNTGELFF.

This chain connects TRBV5-1 to TRBJ2-1, with D perhaps matching TRBD1 (5 bases). The CDR3 is 16 residues long. Germline V lookup: CDR1 SGHRS, CDR2 YFSETQ. V lost 4 bases, J lost 1 base, and 15 bases lay in between. CDR3 sequence reads: CASSTGRVSSYNEQFF. For the CDR3, the DNA is TGCGCCAGCAGCACCGGCAGGGTATCTTCCTACAATGAGCAGTTCTTC.

The gene calls are TRBV7-2 and TRBJ2-2; D unresolved. Germline V CDR1 and CDR2: SGHTA, FQGNSA. Trimming removed 5 bases from V and 4 bases from J, with 17 bases in between. This CDR3 is 16 amino acids long. The CDR3 bases are TGTGCCAGCAGCCCGTACGGCCAGCTTACCACCGGGGAGCTGTTTTTT. Encoded protein: CASSPYGQLTTGELFF.

In this sample, this clonotype turned up many times. V is TRBV5-1 and J is TRBJ1-1; 9 positions agree with TRBD1. V gave up 4 bases and J gave up 0 bases; unmatched junction bases: 4. The CDR3 has 15 amino acids. Germline V gene data show CDR1 as SGHRS and CDR2 as YFSETQ. The DNA of the CDR3 is TGCGCCAGCAGCACCGGGACAGGGCTGAACACTGAAGCTTTCTTT. Protein sequence: CASSTGTGLNTEAFF.

This chain uses TRBV7-8 with TRBJ2-2; D unclear. The CDR3 is 14 residues long. Trimming pared 3 bases from V and 13 bases from J, leaving 18 bases between. Germline CDR1 is SGHVS and CDR2 is FQNEAQ. CDR3 loop: CASSFAALPRGLFF. CDR3 DNA: TGTGCCAGCAGCTTTGCAGCCCTCCCAAGAGGGCTGTTTTTT.

This clonotype has only one observation. The gene calls are TRBV19 and TRBJ1-1, with TRBD1 matching 8 bases. Germline V gives CDR1 LNHDA, CDR2 SQIVND (reference sequence). V gave up 7 bases and J gave up 0 bases; unmatched junction bases: 16. CDR3 length equals 18 residues. CDR3 DNA: TGTGCCAGTACCCCGTCCCGACAGGGGCAAAGGGTGAACACTGAAGCTTTCTTT. Protein sequence: CASTPSRQGQRVNTEAFF.

The chain employs TRBV20-1 and TRBJ2-3; D may be TRBD1 or TRBD2 (6 bases each). V was cut by 2 bases and J by 2 bases, with 11 bases left in between. CDR3 length equals 14 residues. In germline, CDR1 is DFQATT, CDR2 SNEGSKA (reference sequence). The CDR3 loop is CSARSGGPTDTQYF. CDR3 DNA: TGCAGTGCTAGATCCGGGGGCCCCACAGATACGCAGTATTTT.

The chain couples TRBV15 to TRBJ2-1, with 10 bases lining up with TRBD2. Germline CDR1 and CDR2: LNHNV and YYDKDF (reference sequence). With V trimmed by 0 bases and J by 6 bases, 5 bases remained unmatched. The CDR3 consists of 16 residues. The CDR3 reads CATSRDLAGAANEQFF. In nucleotides, the CDR3 is TGTGCCACCAGCAGAGATCTAGCGGGAGCCGCCAATGAGCAGTTCTTC.

The genes are TRBV10-2 and TRBJ2-5; 12 nucleotides match TRBD2. V shed 7 bases and J 5 bases; nucleotides not matched to a gene: 11. The CDR3 spans 16 residues. Germline V gene data show CDR1 as WSHSY and CDR2 as SAAADI. CDR3 nucleotide sequence: TGCGCCAGCACAAGACTAGCGGGAGTGGTTGGTGAGACCCAGTACTTC. Translating gives CASTRLAGVVGETQYF.

This chain links TRBV9 with TRBJ1-2, with TRBD1 matching 7 bases. The germline gives CDR1 SGDLS, CDR2 YYNGEE. The CDR3 is 14 residues long. The J segment lost 4 bases and the V segment lost 3 bases, leaving 6 bases of the junction unmatched. The CDR3 reads CASSASGDSYGYTF. The CDR3 nucleotides are TGTGCCAGCAGCGCCTCCGGGGACAGCTATGGCTACACCTTC.

This clonotype has just a few counts. The chain joins TRBV5-1 to TRBJ2-2; unclear D gene. Trimming shortened V by 0 bases and J by 4 bases, and 7 bases separated the two germline ends. CDR3 size: 14 residues. Germline loops: CDR1 SGHRS, CDR2 YFSETQ. The CDR3 DNA follows: TGCGCCAGCAGCTTGGGAACTCCCACCGGGGAGCTGTTTTTT. Residues: CASSLGTPTGELFF.

The sample holds many counts of this clonotype. This chain connects TRBV12-3 or TRBV12-4 to TRBJ1-2; weak D call: TRBD1 (6 bases). This CDR3 has 14 amino acids. The ends were cut back, 6 bases at V and 2 bases at J, with 13 bases in the middle. The CDR3 DNA reads as TGTGCCAGCAGCCCTATGGGGGGCAACTATGGCTACACCTTC. Its protein is CASSPMGGNYGYTF.

The chain joins TRBV12-3 or TRBV12-4 to TRBJ2-2, with a possible D match to TRBD2 (7 bases). V was pared by 10 bases and J by 2 bases, with 20 bases between. The CDR3 is 16 amino acids. DNA of the CDR3: TGTGCCATCCGAGGTCCGGGGGGCGATAACACCGGGGAGCTGTTTTTT. It translates to CAIRGPGGDNTGELFF.